This TCR beta chain was found in a study of beta chain features in type 1 diabetes. General study results and limits: Among patients with Type 1 diabetes, TCRB CDR3s were moderately but significantly shorter in every one of the four CD4+ subsets. A greater similarity of naive, central memory and Treg TCRB repertoires was seen among patients than among healthy donors. HLA influence on TCRB rearrangement stayed unresolved here.

Every single donor gave one heparinised blood draw, and these averaged about 116 mL. This clone has only a few counts. Its antigen is not known. V dropped 4 bases and J dropped 0 bases, with 10 bases sitting between them. The germline V gene has CDR1 SNHLY and CDR2 FYNNEI. The length of the CDR3 is 14 residues. Every isolated RNA sample was fully reverse transcribed, so sequencing captured expressed TCRB transcripts. Clones were read by immunoSEQ multiplex PCR, and TCRdb kept only the in-frame ones, dropping some. The sample carries about 160,000 clones, roughly 9% recorded once. V gene TRBV2 combines with J gene TRBJ2-7; a weak D match, TRBD2 (6 bases). This receptor was taken from a young woman with type 1 diabetes. Sequenced input: central memory CD4+ T cells from blood. CDR3 in DNA: TGTGCCAGCAGTGTCGGGGGACGCTCCTACGAGCAGTACTTC. This codes for CASSVGGRSYEQYF.